This T cell receptor (beta chain) came from a study of T cell responses to AZD1222 COVID-19 vaccine (TCRdb year 2021). About the investigation overall: TCR sequencing covered fewer than 250 trial participants: 207 given two doses of AZD1222 and about 26 given two doses of MenACWY control vaccine. Enrollment into the trials was organized by age into subgroups of 18-55, 56-69 and 70-plus years, and those subgroups contained approximately 160, 26 and 62 TCR-sequenced participants, respectively. Paper-wide results and their limitations: Because no day 14 peak-response samples were available, the repertoires could be characterized only after the peak T cell response. CD4 TCRs associated with the vaccine covered the entire spike protein, and the dominant responses were in regions 160-218 and 743-854. After two AZD1222 doses, both the breadth and the depth of spike-specific TCRs were significantly higher than at day 0 and than in MenACWY recipients. In the small 56-69-year group, the increase in depth fell short of significance, most likely because of low power. Conclusions about previously exposed vaccinees are limited because only six or seven AZD1222 recipients were SARS-CoV-2 seropositive at baseline. Participants were mostly white British, with more females than males. The authors suggested clonal diversity may have been underestimated. Reportedly, close to half of the unique spike-specific TCRs recognized epitopes lying outside the regions that are mutated in the B.1.351 and B.1.1.7 variants.

The CDR3 regions of human TCRbeta chains were analyzed by immunosequencing. On the study's bioinformatics: TCRs in the repertoires were compared against a reference library of SARS-CoV-2-specific TCRs that had been generated with the MIRA antigen-specificity platform. Breadth was defined as the fraction of unique TCRs that were SARS-CoV-2-associated, and depth was defined as the fraction of total T cells that were SARS-CoV-2-associated. Using the MIRA data, every spike-specific TCR was mapped to the spike region that the TCR reacted to and assigned to either a CD4 or a CD8 class. Log10-transformed breadth and depth values were compared by one-way ANOVA with Sidak's multiple comparisons tests. Not all clones reach the TCRdb copy of this immuneACCESS table, which keeps in-frame sequences only. Checked studies attribute under half of the gap to unresolved V genes and leave the rest unexplained. V, J and clone size were drawn from that table, and D and trimming were deduced from the DNA. The sample table records 90,000 to 100,000 clones; 88% of these occur just once. The ten largest clones capture about 16% of the sample.

On this clone itself: No antigen is known for it. No clone much larger than this one lies a single base away; base qualities are absent.

Read against the paper, the sample's time point label means: about 28 days (+/-7) after the second vaccine dose. Because spike-specific TCR depth and breadth did not differ between the two schedules, AZD1222 recipients who got a second dose at roughly 4 weeks were pooled with those who got a second dose at roughly 12 weeks. Vaccinee samples were obtained from the UK trials COV001 and COV002, which included a single-blind randomized controlled phase 2/3 trial of AZD1222 (ChAdOx1 nCoV-19) in healthy adults. For TCRbeta chain sequencing, PBMC samples were collected from trial participants at day 0 and at day 28 after the second dose. The CDR3 spans 14 residues, from the cysteine through the phenylalanine. Here the CDR3 DNA is all that survives: 42 bases in frame from base 1. The CDR1 and CDR2 encoded by the germline V gene (reference sequence) are MNHEY and SMNVEV. The V and J ends are trimmed by 5 bases and 1 base, leaving 9 bases between them.

The clonotype originates from an adult who received the AZD1222 COVID-19 vaccine. The source was peripheral blood, collected 28 days after the second AZD1222 dose. The sequence links TRBV27 to TRBJ1-5; the D segment cannot be called with confidence. The DNA reads TGTGCCAGCAGTGCACATTTCAGCAATCAGCCCCAGCATTTT. Translated, this gives CASSAHFSNQPQHF.